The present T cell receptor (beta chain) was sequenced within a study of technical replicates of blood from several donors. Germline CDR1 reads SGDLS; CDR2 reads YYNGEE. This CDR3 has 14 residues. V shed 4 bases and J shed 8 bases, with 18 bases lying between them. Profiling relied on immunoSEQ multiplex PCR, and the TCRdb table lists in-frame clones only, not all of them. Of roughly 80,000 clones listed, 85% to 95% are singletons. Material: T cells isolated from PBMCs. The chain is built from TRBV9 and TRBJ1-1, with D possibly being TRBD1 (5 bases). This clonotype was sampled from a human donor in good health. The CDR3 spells CASSPSGGAAEAFF. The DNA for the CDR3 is TGTGCCAGCAGCCCCTCCGGCGGGGCGGCGGAAGCTTTCTTT.